This T cell receptor beta chain was sequenced in a study of blood T cell repertoires in COVID-19 (dated by TCRdb to 2020 to 2022). Regarding the research as a whole: The collaborator samples originated in the United States, Italy and Spain and spanned the acute and convalescent phases of COVID-19. The samples were drawn from two sources: the first 160 participants of the ongoing ImmuneRACE study, and 1,000 to 1,500 subjects contributed by 6 global collaborators. Where available, HLA class I and class II types were obtained from metadata supplied by the sample provider rather than from assay-based typing. The material from the prospective study consisted of cDNA or gDNA derived from T cells, B-cell-depleted T cells, or PBMCs. The repertoires were released in a freely available public database meant as a resource for research on the immune response to SARS-CoV-2. Subjects who had been exposed to COVID-19, were actively infected with it, or had recovered from it provided the deeply sampled blood TCRbeta repertoires that made up the dataset. Nearly every sample came with metadata listing a de-identified subject ID, COVID-19 status, age in years and sex.

To note about this clone: It has no known antigen specificity. The sample holds no much larger clone one base away, and base qualities are not on file.

Overall study results and their limits: How much clinical and demographic metadata was included differed by source and by participant, and the metadata was provided uncurated.

TCRbeta CDR3 regions were amplified from genomic DNA by means of the immunoSEQ Assay, a bias-controlled multiplex PCR. The authors' pipeline ran thus. The number of nucleated cells in each sample was estimated by amplification of reference gene primers within the assay. Sequence reads were collapsed and filtered to measure the absolute abundance of every unique TCRbeta CDR3 rearrangement. For each sample, productive Simpson clonality was calculated as the square root of Simpson's diversity index over productive rearrangements. TCRdb's version of the immuneACCESS table is confined to in-frame rearrangements and falls short of the full clone set. An unresolved V gene accounts for under half of the shortfall where checked; the remainder is of unknown origin. V and J calls and clone size are given by that table; D and trimming were obtained from the DNA. This sample gives 40,000 to 50,000 clones in total; 70% to 80% of them show up just once. Of the sample, 20% to 30% is held by the ten largest clones.

As encoded in the germline V gene, CDR1 is SGHVS while CDR2 is FQNEAQ. V is clipped by 2 bases and J by 4 bases, and the sequence between their germline boundaries is 14 bases long. From the cysteine up to the phenylalanine, the CDR3 has a length of 15 residues. Only CDR3 DNA is held: 45 bases, read in frame from base 1. Collaborating institutions collected whole blood in K2EDTA tubes following their own protocols. For TCRbeta analysis, collaborators shipped samples as frozen whole blood, isolated PBMCs, or DNA extracted from either of those sample types. The source of this sequence is a man in his 70s with acute or convalescent COVID-19. The V and J segments used are TRBV7-8 and TRBJ2-5; the D gene identity is not certain. The sample consisted of peripheral blood. The DNA reads as follows: TGTGCCAGCAGCTTAACGGTTGGAACAGTAGAGACCCAGTACTTC. Its protein product is CASSLTVGTVETQYF.